Presented here are 21 T cell receptor beta chains from one specimen sequenced in a study of brain T cells in children with intractable seizures. Libraries were prepared by immunoSEQ multiplex PCR; TCRdb keeps only in-frame clonotypes and omits some of them. The data hold hundreds of thousands of clones, with about 93% observed a single time. Described time point: blood from clinic visit 5 months post-surgery; TSC patient then seizure free. The sample here was peripheral blood, taken 4 to 5 months after surgery. These receptors were collected from a boy less than two years old with tuberous sclerosis and intractable seizures.

The V call is TRBV10-3, the J call TRBJ1-5, with TRBD1 matching 8 bases. This CDR3 has 15 amino acids. Germline V gene sequence: CDR1 ENHRY, CDR2 SYGVKD. Trimming cost V 2 bases and J 3 bases; bases outside gene matches: 3. The CDR3 coding sequence is TGTGCCATCAGTGAGGACAGGGGCCCCAATCAGCCCCAGCATTTT. Amino acids: CAISEDRGPNQPQHF.

The chain uses TRBV28 and TRBJ2-1, with D possibly TRBD2 on 5 matching bases. The CDR3 sequence is 15 residues long. The germline V and J ends were trimmed by 3 bases and 0 bases, with 9 bases remaining between them. Looked up from germline, CDR1 is MDHEN and CDR2 is SYDVKM. The CDR3 region has the DNA TGTGCCAGCAGTTTTAAGCGGAGCTCCTACAATGAGCAGTTCTTC. Its translation is CASSFKRSSYNEQFF.

Worth noting for this clone: Other DNA sequences within the sample encode an identical CDR3. The chain carries TRBV5-1 and TRBJ2-7, with D perhaps matching TRBD2 (6 bases). The V end lost 4 bases, the J end lost 2 bases, and 10 bases lay between the germline ends. Germline V gives CDR1 SGHRS, CDR2 YFSETQ. The CDR3 is 13 amino acids. As DNA, the CDR3 is TGCGCCAGCAGCCCGGGACTCGCCTACGAGCAGTACTTC. Its protein product is CASSPGLAYEQYF.

The chain carries TRBV5-4 and TRBJ2-1, with 7 positions matching TRBD2. J gave up 4 bases and V 0 bases, and 10 bases lay outside the gene matches. CDR3 length equals 17 residues. Germline V gene sequence: CDR1 SGHNT, CDR2 YYREEE (reference sequence). CDR3 DNA: TGTGCCAGCAGCTTGGGGGACTACTTACTCCGATACAATGAGCAGTTCTTC. As protein: CASSLGDYLLRYNEQFF.

V is TRBV5-4 and J is TRBJ2-7, with 9 bases fitting TRBD2. The CDR3 has 16 residues. CDR1 and CDR2 (germline): SGHNT, YYREEE (reference sequence). The trim removed 4 bases at V and 4 bases at J, leaving 12 bases unmatched. CDR3 coding DNA: TGTGCCAGCAGCGGCCTGCCACTAGCGGGCCCGTACGAGCAGTACTTC. Its protein product is CASSGLPLAGPYEQYF.

This clone was recorded only once. The chain recombines TRBV19 with TRBJ1-2, with a possible D match to TRBD1 (6 bases). Germline-derived CDR1 and CDR2 are LNHDA and SQIVND (reference sequence). V shed 4 bases and J shed 4 bases, with 10 bases lying between them. This CDR3 comprises 13 residues. The CDR3 coding sequence is TGTGCCAGTAGTAAGACAGGAGCCTATGGCTACACCTTC. This encodes CASSKTGAYGYTF.

The chain uses TRBV5-1 and TRBJ2-7; 9 bases align to TRBD2. The V gene end was trimmed by 8 bases and the J gene end by 3 bases; junction bases not matched to a gene: 9. CDR1 is SGHRS, CDR2 YFSETQ, per germline. CDR3 length: 14 amino acids. Here the CDR3 DNA reads TGCGCCAGTGCTGGGGCTAGCGGGAACTACGAGCAGTACTTC. Encoded protein: CASAGASGNYEQYF.

The rearrangement uses TRBV20-1 and TRBJ2-7, with unresolved D. Germline V gene lookup returns CDR1 DFQATT and CDR2 SNEGSKA (reference sequence). This CDR3 region has 9 residues. Trimming took 4 bases from V and 6 from J, leaving 4 bases between them. CDR3 protein: CSATGEQYF. DNA for the CDR3: TGCAGTGCTACTGGCGAGCAGTACTTC.

The chain couples TRBV7-9 to TRBJ1-1, with 9 nucleotides matching TRBD1. The CDR3 totals 15 residues. V was pared by 3 bases and J by 5 bases, with 7 bases of the junction left unmatched. Germline lookup yields CDR1 SEHNR and CDR2 FQNEAQ (reference sequence). For the CDR3, the DNA is TGTGCCAGCAGCTTGGGGGACAGGGTGGGAACTGAAGCTTTCTTT. Its translation: CASSLGDRVGTEAFF.

The V call is TRBV7-9, the J call TRBJ1-5; D is perhaps TRBD1 (5 bases). The V gene's germline CDR1 is SEHNR and CDR2 FQNEAQ (reference sequence). V lost 5 bases, J lost 10 bases, and 15 bases lay in between. The CDR3 loop spans 13 amino acids. CDR3 in amino acids: CASSPRGGDPQHF. CDR3 DNA sequence: TGTGCCAGCAGCCCACGCGGGGGGGACCCCCAGCATTTT. The full variable domain, with the rest looked up from reference TRBV7-9 and TRBJ1-5, is DTGVSQNPRHKITKRGQNVTFRCDPISEHNRLYWYRQTLGQGPEFLTYFQNEAQLEKSRLLSDRFSAERPKGSFSTLEIQRTEQGDSAMYLCASSPRGGDPQHFGDGTRLSIL.

The rearrangement joins TRBV9 to TRBJ2-3; TRBD2 matches at 7 bases. The germline V gene encodes CDR1 SGDLS and CDR2 YYNGEE. Trimming took 2 bases from V and 2 from J; bases not matched to a gene: 5. This CDR3 is 15 amino acids long. CDR3 coding DNA: TGTGCCAGCAGCGTGGGTCTAGCGGCCACAGATACGCAGTATTTT. It is translated as CASSVGLAATDTQYF. Full variable domain (missing parts from reference TRBV9 and TRBJ2-3): DSGVTQTPKHLITATGQRVTLRCSPRSGDLSVYWYQQSLDQGLQFLIQYYNGEERAKGNILERFSAQQFPDLHSELNLSSLELGDSALYFCASSVGLAATDTQYFGPGTRLTVL.

V usage is TRBV6-1 and J usage is TRBJ1-6; tentatively, D is TRBD1 (6 bases). Trimming cost V 2 bases and J 7 bases, with 18 bases left between them. The CDR3 covers 17 residues. The germline gives CDR1 MNHNS, CDR2 SASEGT. The CDR3 spells CASSERFWGAENSPLHF. In DNA form, the CDR3 reads TGTGCCAGCAGTGAACGGTTTTGGGGGGCGGAAAATTCACCCCTCCACTTT.

The chain has TRBV2 and TRBJ1-5, with D unresolved. Trimming took off 5 bases at V and 4 bases at J, with 9 bases between the two ends. In germline, CDR1 is SNHLY, CDR2 FYNNEI. The CDR3 has 13 amino acids. CDR3 coding DNA: TGTGCCAGCAGTCACAGTGAGAATCAGCCCCAGCATTTT. This translates into CASSHSENQPQHF. Full variable domain (rest looked up from reference TRBV2 and TRBJ1-5): EPEVTQTPSHQVTQMGQEVILRCVPISNHLYFYWYRQILGQKVEFLVSFYNNEISEKSEIFDDQFSVERPDGSNFTLKIRSTKLEDSAMYFCASSHSENQPQHFGDGTRLSIL.

CDR3 residues: CASSLVRGGGTEAFF. In nucleotides, the CDR3 is TGTGCCAGCAGCTTGGTTAGGGGAGGTGGGACTGAAGCTTTCTTT. The rearrangement links TRBV5-4 to TRBJ1-1, with a possible D match to TRBD1 (5 bases). The CDR3 has 15 amino acids. Trimming removed 0 bases from V and 5 bases from J, with 14 bases in between. CDR1 SGHNT and CDR2 YYREEE come from the germline V gene (reference sequence).

This clone was counted a single time. The V and J genes are TRBV21-1 and TRBJ2-4; the DNA was not compared with TRBD2, the D call given in the table. TRBV21-1 is deemed a pseudogene. The CDR3 has 18 amino acids. Written as DNA, the CDR3 is TGTGCCAGCAGCAAACTAGCGGGGGGTTCAATAGCCAAAAACATTCAGTACTTC. Its protein product is CASSKLAGGSIAKNIQYF.

V and J are TRBV4-1 and TRBJ1-4, with TRBD1 identical over 9 bases. The CDR3 runs 19 residues. The V gene end was trimmed by 4 bases and the J gene end by 7 bases; junction bases not matched to a gene: 19. Germline CDR1 reads MGHRA; CDR2 reads YSYEKL. The DNA of the CDR3 is TGCGCCAGCAGCCGTGATCAAGCCGGGACAGGGCCCATCTTTGAAAAACTGTTTTTT. Translation gives CASSRDQAGTGPIFEKLFF.

This chain joins TRBV20-1 and TRBJ2-1; D gene unclear. The germline gives CDR1 DFQATT, CDR2 SNEGSKA (reference sequence). V gave up 2 bases and J gave up 10 bases, with 6 bases separating them. This CDR3 has 10 residues. In DNA form, the CDR3 reads TGCAGTGCTAGATTCGGAGAGCAGTTCTTC. Translation gives CSARFGEQFF.

V usage is TRBV27 and J usage is TRBJ1-1; 7 bases are shared with TRBD1. Germline V gene sequence: CDR1 MNHEY, CDR2 SMNVEV (reference sequence). The J segment lost 3 bases and the V segment lost 2 bases, leaving 6 bases of the junction unmatched. The CDR3 length is 15 residues. The CDR3 loop reads CASSLGHRGYTEAFF. The CDR3 nucleotides are TGTGCCAGCAGTTTAGGCCACAGGGGTTACACTGAAGCTTTCTTT.

The CDR3 protein is CASSPRGVGNEQFF. The CDR3 bases are TGCGCCAGCAGCCCTCGGGGAGTAGGGAATGAGCAGTTCTTC. V usage is TRBV4-1 and J usage is TRBJ2-1; weak D call: TRBD2 (5 bases). V dropped 4 bases and J dropped 7 bases, with 14 bases sitting between them. The CDR3 consists of 14 residues. Germline V CDR1 and CDR2: MGHRA, YSYEKL.

The chain carries TRBV13 and TRBJ1-2; tentative D call: TRBD1 (5 bases). Trimming pared 5 bases from V and 5 bases from J, leaving 9 bases between. This CDR3 spans 12 amino acids. The germline V gene has CDR1 PRHDT and CDR2 FYEKMQ (reference sequence). CDR3 DNA: TGTGCCAGCAGCCAGGGACGGTATGGCTACACCTTC. Translating gives CASSQGRYGYTF.

This sequence joins TRBV5-4 and TRBJ1-6; D uncertain. Germline loops: CDR1 SGHNT, CDR2 YYREEE (reference sequence). The CDR3 totals 16 residues. The V gene lost 6 bases and the J gene lost 8 bases, with 21 bases spanning the gap. CDR3: CASKISVGLRDSPLHF. The CDR3 bases are TGTGCCAGCAAGATCTCTGTAGGGTTGCGGGATTCACCCCTCCACTTT.